A single sample gave rise to the 25 T cell receptor beta chains below, sequenced in a study of T cells after posttransplantation cyclophosphamide. This table comes from immunoSEQ multiplex PCR, and its TCRdb copy is limited to in-frame clones, with some not included. Of 66,000 or so clones in the sample, over 85% were seen once. The specimen sequenced was PBMCs. All receptors derive from a woman aged 25-40 years in good health and a related stem cell transplant donor.

This sequence joins TRBV19 and TRBJ1-2; perhaps TRBD1 as D (5 bases). CDR3 length: 13 amino acids. Germline V gene data show CDR1 as LNHDA and CDR2 as SQIVND (reference sequence). Trimming stripped 0 bases from V and 6 bases from J, with 8 bases between. The CDR3 region is CASSIDRANGYTF. The CDR3 DNA is TGTGCCAGTAGTATAGACAGGGCAAATGGCTACACCTTC.

This clone was recorded a few times. V gene TRBV7-9 combines with J gene TRBJ2-7; D is possibly TRBD2 (5 bases). The V and J ends lost 5 bases and 4 bases respectively, with 18 bases between them. Germline CDR1 reads SEHNR; CDR2 reads FQNEAQ (reference sequence). This CDR3 is built from 15 residues. This CDR3 is CASSPRWGSGYEQYF. CDR3 in DNA: TGTGCCAGCAGCCCCCGGTGGGGTTCGGGGTACGAGCAGTACTTC.

The chain carries TRBV5-1 and TRBJ2-3; 9 nucleotides match TRBD2. This CDR3 is 15 amino acids long. The ends lost 3 bases at V and 1 base at J; junction bases unmatched: 3. Per the germline V gene, CDR1 is SGHRS and CDR2 is YFSETQ. The CDR3 protein is CASSSIAGGTDTQYF. CDR3 in DNA: TGCGCCAGCAGCTCAATAGCGGGGGGCACAGATACGCAGTATTTT.

The chain uses TRBV19 and TRBJ2-7, with D possibly being TRBD1 or TRBD2 (5 bases each). This CDR3 has 14 amino acids. From germline, CDR1 is LNHDA and CDR2 SQIVND (reference sequence). Trimming took 9 bases from V and 2 from J, leaving 17 bases between them. CDR3: CASKDSGTAYEQYF. Here the CDR3 DNA reads TGTGCCAGCAAAGATTCAGGGACGGCCTACGAGCAGTACTTC.

This clone showed up just once. The chain couples TRBV6-5 to TRBJ1-5; possible D gene TRBD1, 5 bases. Trimming took off 4 bases at V and 6 bases at J, with 16 bases between the two ends. Germline V lookup: CDR1 MNHEY, CDR2 SVGAGI. This CDR3 has 15 residues. The CDR3 here is CASSLWGGSSQPQHF. The CDR3 bases are TGTGCCAGCAGTTTGTGGGGGGGGAGTTCTCAGCCCCAGCATTTT.

J is TRBJ1-1 and V is TRBV7-2; 9 nucleotides match TRBD1. Losses at the gene ends were 4 bases for V and 8 bases for J; bases not matched to a gene: 8. The CDR3 loop spans 14 amino acids. The V gene's germline CDR1 is SGHTA and CDR2 FQGNSA. The CDR3 DNA sequence: TGTGCCAGCAGCTCCCGGACAGGGGCCTCCGAAGCTTTCTTT. Translated, it gives CASSSRTGASEAFF.

The chain carries TRBV27 and TRBJ2-7; D might be TRBD2 (5 bases). This CDR3 contains 13 residues. Trimming took off 4 bases at V and 0 bases at J, with 7 bases between the two ends. The germline V gene has CDR1 MNHEY and CDR2 SMNVEV (reference sequence). The CDR3: CASSSTSSYEQYF. The DNA for the CDR3 is TGTGCCAGCAGTTCCACTAGCTCCTACGAGCAGTACTTC.

CDR3 amino acids: CASSPGPSGANVLTF. The DNA of the CDR3 is TGTGCCAGCTCACCAGGGCCCTCTGGGGCCAACGTCCTGACTTTC. The chain carries TRBV18 and TRBJ2-6; D unclear. Between the trimmed V and J ends, which lost 2 bases and 0 bases, there was a span of 5 bases. CDR1 and CDR2 from the germline V gene are KGHSH and LQKENI. The CDR3 is made up of 15 amino acids.

The J gene is TRBJ2-5, the V gene TRBV11-2, with D possibly matching TRBD1 (5 bases). Germline CDR1 is SGHAT and CDR2 is FQNNGV. Trimming took 5 bases from V and 1 from J, leaving 17 bases between them. The CDR3 length is 16 residues. The CDR3: CASSQAVGVPQETQYF. The CDR3, as DNA: TGTGCCAGCAGCCAAGCCGTAGGGGTACCCCAAGAGACCCAGTACTTC.

V usage is TRBV19 and J usage is TRBJ2-1; TRBD1 might be the D (5 bases). CDR1 is LNHDA, CDR2 SQIVND, per germline (reference sequence). The CDR3 totals 16 residues. V was clipped by 6 bases and J by 0 bases, with 15 bases between them. The CDR3 spells CASSPHTGSSYNEQFF. CDR3 DNA sequence: TGTGCCAGTAGCCCACATACAGGCAGCTCCTACAATGAGCAGTTCTTC.

The chain couples TRBV5-4 to TRBJ1-2; 7 positions match TRBD1. The CDR3 totals 14 residues. V was clipped by 0 bases and J by 8 bases; unmatched bases: 7. Germline CDR1 reads SGHNT; CDR2 reads YYREEE (reference sequence). DNA for the CDR3: TGTGCCAGCAGCTTGGACAGGGGCCTTGGGGGCTACACCTTC. Translating it yields CASSLDRGLGGYTF.

The J gene is TRBJ2-1, the V gene TRBV4-3; 10 bases are a match to TRBD2. Looked up from germline, CDR1 is LGHNA and CDR2 is YSLEER. The CDR3 contains 16 residues. V trimming: 2 bases; J trimming: 7 bases; junction bases outside the gene matches: 8. The CDR3 protein is CASSQPGLAMRNEQFF. The CDR3 bases are TGCGCCAGCAGCCAACCGGGACTAGCGATGCGAAATGAGCAGTTCTTC.

The rearrangement joins TRBV11-2 to TRBJ2-7; D might be TRBD2 (6 bases). The CDR3 spans 14 residues. Trimming left V 7 bases short and J 2 bases short, with 15 bases between. Per the germline V gene, CDR1 is SGHAT and CDR2 is FQNNGV. The chain's CDR3 is CASTDWGDTYEQYF. The CDR3 coding sequence is TGTGCCAGCACCGACTGGGGGGATACCTACGAGCAGTACTTC.

The chain joins TRBV5-1 to TRBJ2-2, with 7 positions matching TRBD1. This CDR3 has 14 amino acids. Germline CDR1 is SGHRS and CDR2 is YFSETQ. The trim removed 5 bases at V and 4 bases at J, leaving 5 bases unmatched. CDR3 sequence (DNA): TGCGCCAGCAGTCCCGGACAGGCCACCGGGGAGCTGTTTTTT. It translates to CASSPGQATGELFF.

The chain couples TRBV4-1 to TRBJ1-5, with 10 bases aligning to TRBD1. The germline gives CDR1 MGHRA, CDR2 YSYEKL. J lost 6 bases, V lost 1 base, and 6 bases had no gene match. The CDR3 covers 16 residues. CDR3 in DNA: TGCGCCAGCAGCCAAGGGCCGGGACAGGGGAGTCAGCCCCAGCATTTT. It codes for CASSQGPGQGSQPQHF.

This clone showed up just once. The chain joins TRBV2 to TRBJ1-1, with 7 bases identical to TRBD1. The CDR3 consists of 14 residues. Losses at the gene ends were 9 bases for V and 0 bases for J; bases not matched to a gene: 7. CDR1 is SNHLY, CDR2 FYNNEI, per germline. CDR3 protein: CARHKQGLNTEAFF. CDR3 DNA sequence: TGTGCCAGGCATAAACAGGGGTTGAACACTGAAGCTTTCTTT. The full variable domain, its missing parts supplied by reference TRBV2 and TRBJ1-1, is EPEVTQTPSHQVTQMGQEVILRCVPISNHLYFYWYRQILGQKVEFLVSFYNNEISEKSEIFDDQFSVERPDGSNFTLKIRSTKLEDSAMYFCARHKQGLNTEAFFGQGTRLTVV.

CDR3 in amino acids: CASSPNLAGGRNEQYF. The DNA for the CDR3 is TGTGCCAGCAGTCCCAACCTAGCGGGGGGGCGGAACGAGCAGTACTTC. This rearrangement joins TRBV6-6 to TRBJ2-7, with 12 bases fitting TRBD2. The germline CDR1 and CDR2 sequences are MNHNY and SVGAGI (reference sequence). V lost 5 bases to trimming and J lost 5 bases; unmatched junction nucleotides: 10. The CDR3 is made up of 16 amino acids.

This sequence joins TRBV2 and TRBJ2-2; D unclear. CDR1 and CDR2 (germline): SNHLY, FYNNEI. V was clipped by 4 bases and J by 7 bases, with 4 bases between them. There are 11 residues in the CDR3. The CDR3 protein is CASSGYGELFF. The CDR3 DNA reads as TGTGCCAGCAGTGGATACGGGGAGCTGTTTTTT. The full variable domain, with the rest looked up from reference TRBV2 and TRBJ2-2, is EPEVTQTPSHQVTQMGQEVILRCVPISNHLYFYWYRQILGQKVEFLVSFYNNEISEKSEIFDDQFSVERPDGSNFTLKIRSTKLEDSAMYFCASSGYGELFFGEGSRLTVL.

This clone was recorded a few times. CDR3 coding DNA: TGTGCCAGCAGCCTCCGGACAGGGAATCAGCCCCAGCATTTT. Translated, it gives CASSLRTGNQPQHF. The chain recombines TRBV5-5 with TRBJ1-5, with TRBD1 identical over 8 bases. The CDR3 is 14 amino acids. The trim removed 4 bases at V and 4 bases at J, leaving 4 bases unmatched. The V gene's germline CDR1 is SGHKS and CDR2 YYEKEE (reference sequence). The full variable domain, with the rest looked up from reference TRBV5-5 and TRBJ1-5, is DAGVTQSPTHLIKTRGQQVTLRCSPISGHKSVSWYQQVLGQGPQFIFQYYEKEERGRGNFPDRFSARQFPNYSSELNVNALLLGDSALYLCASSLRTGNQPQHFGDGTRLSIL.

The chain combines TRBV9 with TRBJ1-5; D is unresolved. The CDR3 is 15 residues long. The V end lost 4 bases, the J end lost 0 bases, and 11 bases lay between the germline ends. CDR1 and CDR2 (germline): SGDLS, YYNGEE. The DNA of the CDR3 is TGTGCCAGCAGCCCCAGCGGAAATAGCAATCAGCCCCAGCATTTT. Its translation: CASSPSGNSNQPQHF.

The chain links TRBV6-4 to TRBJ1-1; possible D gene TRBD1, 5 bases. The CDR3 loop spans 14 amino acids. CDR1 and CDR2 from the germline V gene are MRHNA and SNTAGT. V lost 4 bases to trimming and J lost 4 bases, with 13 bases between them. CDR3 bases: TGTGCCAGCAGTGTGGAGGAGGGGAGCACTGAAGCTTTCTTT. Translating it yields CASSVEEGSTEAFF.

J is TRBJ2-7 and V is TRBV29-1; 8 bases fit TRBD1. The ends lost 4 bases at V and 2 bases at J; junction bases unmatched: 4. Germline V lookup: CDR1 SQVTM, CDR2 ANQGSEA. This CDR3 comprises 13 residues. The CDR3: CSVVETGAYEQYF. CDR3 nucleotides: TGCAGCGTTGTCGAGACAGGGGCCTACGAGCAGTACTTC.

The CDR3 DNA sequence: TGTGCCAGCAGCCAACAGGGGGCGGTGGACACTGAAGCTTTCTTT. It translates to CASSQQGAVDTEAFF. The chain combines TRBV9 with TRBJ1-1; 9 bases agree with TRBD1. This CDR3 comprises 15 residues. V lost 4 bases, J lost 3 bases, and 7 bases stayed unmatched. Germline assignment: CDR1 SGDLS and CDR2 YYNGEE.

The chain carries TRBV5-4 and TRBJ1-1; D is unclear. Germline lookup yields CDR1 SGHNT and CDR2 YYREEE (reference sequence). Trimming removed 4 bases from V and 3 bases from J, with 7 bases in between. This CDR3 contains 12 residues. The CDR3 spells CASSARDTEAFF. As DNA, the CDR3 is TGTGCCAGCAGCGCCCGGGACACTGAAGCTTTCTTT.

The V and J genes are TRBV28 and TRBJ1-2; D gene uncertain. The V gene's germline CDR1 is MDHEN and CDR2 SYDVKM. CDR3 length: 15 amino acids. Trimming left V 3 bases short and J 8 bases short, with 19 bases between. CDR3 protein: CASSLSPVGSRGYTF. Here the CDR3 DNA reads TGTGCCAGCAGTTTGTCCCCGGTCGGTTCGAGGGGCTACACCTTC.